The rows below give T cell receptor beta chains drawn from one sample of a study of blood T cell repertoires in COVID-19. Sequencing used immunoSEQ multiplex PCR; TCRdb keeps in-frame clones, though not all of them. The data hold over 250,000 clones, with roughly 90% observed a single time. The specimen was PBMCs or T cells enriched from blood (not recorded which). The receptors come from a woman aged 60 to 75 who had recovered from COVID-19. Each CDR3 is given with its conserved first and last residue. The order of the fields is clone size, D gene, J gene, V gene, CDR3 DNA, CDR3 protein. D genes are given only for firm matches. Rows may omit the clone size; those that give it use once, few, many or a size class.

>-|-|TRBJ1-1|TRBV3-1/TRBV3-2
TGTGCCAGCAGCCAAGATCTTCGGGGGAACACTGAAGCTTTCTTT
CASSQDLRGNTEAFF
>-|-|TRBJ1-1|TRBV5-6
TGTGCCAGCAGCTTGGGACTCCTAGAGAAGGCTTTCTTT
CASSLGLLEKAFF
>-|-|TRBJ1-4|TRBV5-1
TGCGCCAGCAGTTCCCTCTTGGAGCGGGGAAAACTGTTTTTT
CASSSLLERGKLFF
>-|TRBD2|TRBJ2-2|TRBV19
TGTGCCAGTACCCGGAGCGGGGCCTCCTCCGGGGAGCTGTTTTTT
CASTRSGASSGELFF
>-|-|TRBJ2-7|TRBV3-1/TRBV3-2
TGTGCCAGCAGCCAACTTTCAGGGATCTACGAGCAGTACTTC
CASSQLSGIYEQYF
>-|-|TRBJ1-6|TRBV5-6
TGTGCCAGCAGCAAACAGGGTTTGAATTCACCCCTCCACTTT
CASSKQGLNSPLHF
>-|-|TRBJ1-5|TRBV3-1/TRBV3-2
TGTGCCAGCAGCCAAGATACCAGGGGCAATCAGCCCCAGCATTTT
CASSQDTRGNQPQHF
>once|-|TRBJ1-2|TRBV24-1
TGTGCCACCAGTGATAGTAGTCGGAACTACCAAAACTATGGCTACACCTTC
CATSDSSRNYQNYGYTF
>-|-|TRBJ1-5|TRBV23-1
TGCGCCAGCAGTCAAACCCCCGGGAGGGGATGCTATAGCAATCAGCCCCAGCATTTT
CASSQTPGRGCYSNQPQHF
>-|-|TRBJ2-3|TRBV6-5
TGTGCCAGCAACCCTTGGGGGGGGCCTTCAGATACGCAGTATTTT
CASNPWGGPSDTQYF
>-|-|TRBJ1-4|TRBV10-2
TGCGCCAGCAGTCCACCTCACGGGGAAAAACTGTTTTTT
CASSPPHGEKLFF
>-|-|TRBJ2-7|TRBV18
TGTGCCAGCTCACCAAAGCTCGAGGGTTTGGGGGAGCAGTACTTC
CASSPKLEGLGEQYF
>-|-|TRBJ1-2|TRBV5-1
TGCGCCAGCAGCTTGGTCACAAACTATGGCTACACCTTC
CASSLVTNYGYTF
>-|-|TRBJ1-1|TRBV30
TGTGCCTGGAGCGGAGGGGTTGTCACTGAAGCTTTCTTT
CAWSGGVVTEAFF
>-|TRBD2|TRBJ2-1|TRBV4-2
TGTGCCAGCAGCCAAGATTATCCTATACCTCAGACTAGCGGGAAATATGAGCAGTTCTTC
CASSQDYPIPQTSGKYEQFF
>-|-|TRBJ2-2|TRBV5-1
TGCGCCAGCAGTCTCAGTCACACCGGGGAGCTGTTTTTT
CASSLSHTGELFF
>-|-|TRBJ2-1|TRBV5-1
TGCGCCAGCGGCCTAGGGAGCGGCCTCAATGAGCAGTTCTTC
CASGLGSGLNEQFF
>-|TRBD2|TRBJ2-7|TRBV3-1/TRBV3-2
TGTGCCAGCAGCCACCTGCGGGGGGCCCTCTACGAGCAGTACTTC
CASSHLRGALYEQYF
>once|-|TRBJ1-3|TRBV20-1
TGCAGTGCTAGAGAAACGGGGACCATATATTTT
CSARETGTIYF
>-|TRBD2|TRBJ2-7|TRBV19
TGTGCCAGTAGTGGGGGGGGTGCCGAGCAGTACTTC
CASSGGGAEQYF
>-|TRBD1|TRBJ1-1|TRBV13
TGTGCCAGCGGGGAACTGGACAGGGGAGCTTTCTTT
CASGELDRGAFF
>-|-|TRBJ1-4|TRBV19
TGTGCCACTACGACAGGTTTTAGGGAAAAACTGTTTTTT
CATTTGFREKLFF
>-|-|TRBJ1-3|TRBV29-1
TGCAGCGGACAGGCCTTCTCTGGAAACACCATATATTTT
CSGQAFSGNTIYF
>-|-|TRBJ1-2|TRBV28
TGTGCCAGCAGGACTCTGGCGGGGGCAGTCTATGGCTACACCTTC
CASRTLAGAVYGYTF
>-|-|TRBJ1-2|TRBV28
TGTGCCAGCAGCGGGAGTCCTAACTATGGCTACACCTTC
CASSGSPNYGYTF
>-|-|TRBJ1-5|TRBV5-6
TGTGCCAGCAGTGAGACACAGGGTGATAGCAATCAGCCCCAGCATTTT
CASSETQGDSNQPQHF
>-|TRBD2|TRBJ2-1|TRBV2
TGTGCCAGCAGAGGACTAGCGGACAACTACAATGAGCAGTTCTTC
CASRGLADNYNEQFF
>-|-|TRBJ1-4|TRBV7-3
TGTGCCAGCAGCCGCGACAGAACTCTTGGAGGGGAAAAACTGTTTTTT
CASSRDRTLGGEKLFF
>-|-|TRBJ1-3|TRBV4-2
TGTGCCAGCAGCCCCCCAGGGGCGGGAAACACCATATATTTT
CASSPPGAGNTIYF
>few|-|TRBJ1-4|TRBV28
TGTGCCAGCAGTTTGGGGGGGAATGAAAAACTGTTTTTT
CASSLGGNEKLFF
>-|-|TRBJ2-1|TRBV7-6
TGTGCCAGCAGCCCCCGTAAATATGAGCAGTTCTTC
CASSPRKYEQFF
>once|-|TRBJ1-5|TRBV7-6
TGTGCCAGCAGCTTAGGGCCTGGGGGGACTCAGCCCCAGCATTTT
CASSLGPGGTQPQHF
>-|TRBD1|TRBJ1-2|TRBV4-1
TGCGCCAGCAGCACGAGGCCACAGGGGGGCTATGTCTATGGCTACACCTTC
CASSTRPQGGYVYGYTF
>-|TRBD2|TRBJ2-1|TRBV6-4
TGTGCCAGCAGTGAGGCGGGGGGGCCTAATGAGCAGTTCTTC
CASSEAGGPNEQFF
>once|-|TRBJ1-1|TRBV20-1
TGCAGTGCTAGTGGACTCAACCTGAACACTGAAGCTTTCTTT
CSASGLNLNTEAFF
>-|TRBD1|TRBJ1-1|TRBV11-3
TGTGCCAGCAGCCTCCACAAGCCGGGACAGCTTAAAGCTTTCTTT
CASSLHKPGQLKAFF
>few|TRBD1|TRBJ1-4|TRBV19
TGTGCCAGTAGCCTGACAGGGGCTAATGAAAAACTGTTTTTT
CASSLTGANEKLFF
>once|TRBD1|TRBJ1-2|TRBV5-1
TGCGCCAGCAGCGGCGGACAGGGGGTTATTGGCTACACCTTC
CASSGGQGVIGYTF
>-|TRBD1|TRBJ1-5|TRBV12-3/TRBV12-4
TGTGCCAGCACCCTACAGGGGGGGCAGCCCCAGCATTTT
CASTLQGGQPQHF
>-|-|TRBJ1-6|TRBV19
TGTGCCAGTAGTATAGCCGTCTATAATTCACCCCTCCACTTT
CASSIAVYNSPLHF
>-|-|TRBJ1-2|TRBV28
TGTGCCAGCAGTTTAGGACAGCAATTGTATGGCTACACCTTC
CASSLGQQLYGYTF
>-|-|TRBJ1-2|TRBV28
TGTGCCAGCAGCTATCAGGGTAACTATGGCTACACCTTC
CASSYQGNYGYTF
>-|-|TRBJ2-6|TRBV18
TGTGCCAGCTCACCCACCCAGGGTTATGGGTCTGGGGCCAACGTCCTGACTTTC
CASSPTQGYGSGANVLTF
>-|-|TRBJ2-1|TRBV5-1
TGCGCCAGCAGCCTAATTAAAAGTACAGGGTCTGAGCAGTTCTTC
CASSLIKSTGSEQFF
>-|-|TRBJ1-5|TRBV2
TGTGCCAGCAGTGGAACAGGGTACAGCAATCAGCCCCAGCATTTT
CASSGTGYSNQPQHF
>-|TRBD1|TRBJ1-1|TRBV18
TGTGCCAGCTCACCCCCCGGACAGGGGGCCACTGAAGCTTTCTTT
CASSPPGQGATEAFF
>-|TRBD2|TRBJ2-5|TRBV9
TGTGCCAGCAGCGTGTCGGCAAGCGGGATGTTTGGAGAGACCCAGTACTTC
CASSVSASGMFGETQYF
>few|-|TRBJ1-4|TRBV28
TGTGCCAGCAGTTTGGGGGGAAGCAATGAAAAACTGTTTTTT
CASSLGGSNEKLFF